The rows below give T cell receptor beta chains drawn from one sample of a study of shared clonotypes between healthy human individuals. Data came from immunoSEQ multiplex PCR; TCRdb stores just in-frame clones and leaves some out. The sample records almost 700,000 clones, about 92% being singletons. Sequences were obtained from naive CD8+ T cells sorted from blood. The source of these receptors is a young man in good health. CDR3s leave out the opening cysteine and the closing phenylalanine or tryptophan. The order of the fields is D gene, V gene, J gene, CDR3 protein. The D gene is left open where the match is weak.

>-|TRBV29-1|TRBJ2-7
SVGLDIQLSYEQY
>-|TRBV15|TRBJ2-2
ATSRGSGELF
>-|TRBV5-6|TRBJ2-5
ASTRLRNLETQY
>TRBD1|TRBV4-3|TRBJ1-5
ASSQDRGSNQPQH
>-|TRBV7-2|TRBJ1-1
ASRQAGANTEAF
>-|TRBV18|TRBJ1-2
ASSPDGGTGSYYGYT
>TRBD1|TRBV9|TRBJ1-1
ASSAGQGNTEAF
>TRBD2|TRBV6-5|TRBJ2-7
ASGEGSGIPGQY
>-|TRBV19|TRBJ2-1
ASSILLVNNEQF
>-|TRBV18|TRBJ2-1
ASSRELNQVLAGGDNEQF
>TRBD1|TRBV5-4|TRBJ2-3
ASSFGQGVDTDTQY
>TRBD1|TRBV11-2|TRBJ2-1
ASSQKTGASYNEQF
>-|TRBV27|TRBJ2-1
ASSTIAEGSYNEQF
>TRBD2|TRBV7-9|TRBJ2-1
ASSEGLAGVSAYNEQF
>TRBD2|TRBV13|TRBJ2-3
ASSLDSASAGGRPSSTQY
>-|TRBV5-5|TRBJ2-4
ASSLQGPLAKNIQY
>TRBD2|TRBV9|TRBJ2-7
ASSVGLAGSYEQY
>TRBD1|TRBV11-2|TRBJ2-7
ASSLGDRAAWEQY
>-|TRBV4-3|TRBJ2-5
ASSQDLTTAQETQY